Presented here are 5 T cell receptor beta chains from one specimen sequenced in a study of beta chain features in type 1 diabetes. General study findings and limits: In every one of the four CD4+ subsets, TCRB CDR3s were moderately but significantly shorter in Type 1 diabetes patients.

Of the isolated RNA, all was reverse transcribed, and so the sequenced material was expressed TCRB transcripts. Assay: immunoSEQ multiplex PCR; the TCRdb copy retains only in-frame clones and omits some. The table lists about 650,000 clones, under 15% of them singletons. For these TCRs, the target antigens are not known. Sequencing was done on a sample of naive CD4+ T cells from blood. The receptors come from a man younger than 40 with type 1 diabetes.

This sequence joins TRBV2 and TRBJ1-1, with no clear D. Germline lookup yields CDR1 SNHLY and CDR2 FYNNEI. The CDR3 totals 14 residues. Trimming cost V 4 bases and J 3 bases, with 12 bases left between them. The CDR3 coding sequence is TGTGCCAGCAGTGTTAGGAGGAAGGACACTGAAGCTTTCTTT. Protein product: CASSVRRKDTEAFF.

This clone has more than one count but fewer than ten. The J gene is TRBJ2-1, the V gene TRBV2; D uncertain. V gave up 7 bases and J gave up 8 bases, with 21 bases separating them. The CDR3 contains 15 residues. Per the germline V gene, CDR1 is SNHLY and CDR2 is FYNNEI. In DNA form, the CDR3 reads TGTGCCAGCATGGCAGAGCTGTTAAGTGACCATGAGCAGTTCTTC. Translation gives CASMAELLSDHEQFF.

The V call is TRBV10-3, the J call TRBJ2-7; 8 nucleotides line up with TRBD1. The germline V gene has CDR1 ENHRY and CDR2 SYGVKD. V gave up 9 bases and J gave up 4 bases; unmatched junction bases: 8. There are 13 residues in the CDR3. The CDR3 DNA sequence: TGTGCCATTCGGACAGGGCCTCTTTACGAGCAGTACTTC. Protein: CAIRTGPLYEQYF.

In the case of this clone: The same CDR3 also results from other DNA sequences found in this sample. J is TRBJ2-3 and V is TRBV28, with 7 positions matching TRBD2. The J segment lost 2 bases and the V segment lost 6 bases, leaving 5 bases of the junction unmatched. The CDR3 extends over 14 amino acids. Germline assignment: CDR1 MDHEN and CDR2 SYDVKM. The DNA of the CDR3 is TGTGCCAGCAGCTCAGCGGGGAACACAGATACGCAGTATTTT. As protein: CASSSAGNTDTQYF.

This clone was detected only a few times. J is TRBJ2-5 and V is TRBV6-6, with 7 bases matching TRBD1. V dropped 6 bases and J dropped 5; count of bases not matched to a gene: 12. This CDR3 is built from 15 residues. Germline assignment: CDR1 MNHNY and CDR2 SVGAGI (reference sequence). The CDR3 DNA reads TGTGCCAGCAGGACATCCGGGACAGCAGCGGAGACCCAGTACTTC. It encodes CASRTSGTAAETQYF.